Listed here are 28 T cell receptor beta chains from one sample, sequenced in a study of OX40 agonist ivuxolimab in advanced cancers. TCRdb keeps only in-frame clones here, not all; method: immunoSEQ multiplex PCR. Among 50,000 to 80,000 clones listed, approximately 85% were seen once. Sequenced here: CD4+ or CD8+ T cells sorted from blood, sampled in a trial of the OX40 agonist ivuxolimab. Receptors originate from an adult with an advanced solid tumor such as melanoma, head and neck, liver or kidney cancer.

V and J are TRBV5-4 and TRBJ1-1; D may be TRBD1 (6 bases). Germline CDR1 and CDR2: SGHNT and YYREEE (reference sequence). The V end lost 10 bases, the J end lost 0 bases, and 13 bases lay between the germline ends. The length of the CDR3 is 13 residues. The CDR3, as DNA: TGTGCCTCCCAGGGGCGGATGAACACTGAAGCTTTCTTT. It is translated as CASQGRMNTEAFF.

There are a few counts of this clone. Other DNA sequences in this specimen translate into the identical CDR3. V gene TRBV4-2 combines with J gene TRBJ2-3; maybe TRBD2 (6 bases). V dropped 1 base and J dropped 4 bases, with 9 bases sitting between them. The germline V gene has CDR1 LGHNA and CDR2 YNFKEQ. This CDR3 has 14 amino acids. CDR3 coding DNA: TGTGCCAGCAGCCAAGGGCTAGCGCCAGATACGCAGTATTTT. Translated, it gives CASSQGLAPDTQYF.

The chain recombines TRBV28 with TRBJ2-5; 7 bases fit TRBD1. The J segment lost 2 bases and the V segment lost 7 bases, leaving 13 bases of the junction unmatched. The CDR3 consists of 16 residues. Germline CDR1 is MDHEN and CDR2 is SYDVKM. CDR3 residues: CASNQQTPGQQETQYF. CDR3 in DNA: TGTGCCAGCAATCAACAAACCCCGGGACAGCAAGAGACCCAGTACTTC. The full variable domain, its missing parts supplied by reference TRBV28 and TRBJ2-5, is DVKVTQSSRYLVKRTGEKVFLECVQDMDHENMFWYRQDPGLGLRLIYFSYDVKMKEKGDIPEGYSVSREKKERFSLILESASTNQTSMYLCASNQQTPGQQETQYFGPGTRLLVL.

The genes are TRBV30 and TRBJ2-7; no reliable D call. Germline V gives CDR1 GTSNPN, CDR2 SVGIG (reference sequence). Trimming took off 0 bases at V and 1 base at J, with 7 bases between the two ends. This CDR3 contains 13 residues. CDR3 sequence (DNA): TGTGCCTGGAGTGTAGGGAATTCCTACGAGCAGTACTTC. Translated, it gives CAWSVGNSYEQYF.

V usage is TRBV5-1 and J usage is TRBJ2-1; 7 bases fit TRBD2. The junction had 8 bases not matched to a gene; V was cut back by 1 base and J by 7 bases. Germline V gene sequence: CDR1 SGHRS, CDR2 YFSETQ. The CDR3 has 15 residues. The CDR3 spells CASSLTSGISNEQFF. CDR3 coding DNA: TGCGCCAGCAGCTTGACCAGCGGGATTTCGAATGAGCAGTTCTTC.

The genes are TRBV6-1 and TRBJ1-1; D ambiguous. Germline-derived CDR1 and CDR2 are MNHNS and SASEGT. This CDR3 contains 14 residues. V lost 7 bases to trimming and J lost 5 bases, with 17 bases between them. The CDR3 nucleotides read TGTGCCAGCAACCCCGTCCAAGGTGGAACTGAAGCTTTCTTT. The encoded protein is CASNPVQGGTEAFF.

This clone was seen only once. V gene TRBV5-4 combines with J gene TRBJ1-1; 8 bases agree with TRBD1. This CDR3 is built from 14 residues. The trim removed 1 base at V and 6 bases at J, leaving 5 bases unmatched. Germline V lookup: CDR1 SGHNT, CDR2 YYREEE (reference sequence). Here the CDR3 reads CASSLTGGSAEAFF. For the CDR3, the DNA is TGTGCCAGCAGCTTGACAGGGGGGAGCGCTGAAGCTTTCTTT.

The chain joins TRBV11-2 to TRBJ2-3, with TRBD2 identical over 8 bases. The germline V gene encodes CDR1 SGHAT and CDR2 FQNNGV. The CDR3 loop spans 14 amino acids. After removal of 1 base from V and 12 bases from J, the junction contained 9 bases not matched to a gene. For the CDR3, the DNA is TGTGCCAGCAGCTTAGTAGCGGGACCCTCCTATCAGTATTTT. Translating gives CASSLVAGPSYQYF.

The rearrangement uses TRBV11-2 and TRBJ1-5; D is possibly TRBD1 (5 bases). The CDR3 has 14 amino acids. Germline CDR1 SGHAT, CDR2 FQNNGV. V gave up 1 base and J gave up 2 bases, with 6 bases separating them. CDR3 nucleotide sequence: TGTGCCAGCAGCTTAGTAGGGGGCAATCAGCCCCAGCATTTT. It is translated as CASSLVGGNQPQHF.

J is TRBJ1-5 and V is TRBV10-2; D is perhaps TRBD1 (6 bases). Germline values: CDR1 WSHSY, CDR2 SAAADI. V lost 0 bases, J lost 7 bases, and 10 bases lay in between. The CDR3 is 14 residues long. The CDR3 sequence is CASSESGGRQPQHF. As DNA, the CDR3 is TGCGCCAGCAGTGAGTCAGGGGGGCGGCAGCCCCAGCATTTT.

The V and J genes are TRBV10-1 and TRBJ1-4, with D unresolved. This CDR3 spans 14 amino acids. Germline V CDR1 and CDR2: WNHNN, SYGVQD (reference sequence). V was shortened by 0 bases and J by 10 bases, with 12 bases between the two germline ends. The CDR3 DNA is TGCGCCAGCAGTGAGTCGATGGCGACCGGAAAACTGTTTTTT. The encoded protein is CASSESMATGKLFF.

The V call is TRBV7-2, the J call TRBJ1-4, with TRBD1 as a possible D gene (5 bases). CDR1 and CDR2 from the germline V gene are SGHTA and FQGNSA. V lost 4 bases to trimming and J lost 8 bases, with 8 bases between them. The length of the CDR3 is 12 residues. CDR3 sequence (DNA): TGTGCCAGCAGCTCGAGGGGAGAAAAACTGTTTTTT. Its protein product is CASSSRGEKLFF.

The V gene is TRBV7-2, the J gene TRBJ2-5, with 11 bases aligning to TRBD2. Germline V gene sequence: CDR1 SGHTA, CDR2 FQGNSA. CDR3 length equals 15 residues. V lost 4 bases, J lost 5 bases, and 6 bases stayed unmatched. Here the CDR3 reads CASSSLAGGMETQYF. CDR3 sequence (DNA): TGTGCCAGCAGCTCCCTAGCGGGAGGTATGGAGACCCAGTACTTC.

This chain connects TRBV6-1 to TRBJ1-1; unclear D gene. Germline loops: CDR1 MNHNS, CDR2 SASEGT. Trimming shortened V by 2 bases and J by 2 bases, and 6 bases separated the two germline ends. This CDR3 has 13 residues. CDR3 in amino acids: CASSERRNTEAFF. The CDR3 DNA sequence: TGTGCCAGCAGTGAAAGACGAAACACTGAAGCTTTCTTT.

The CDR3 DNA reads TGTGCCAGCAGCCCAGGGGGGGAAGGGGCCAACGTCCTGACTTTC. This translates into CASSPGGEGANVLTF. V gene TRBV5-4 combines with J gene TRBJ2-6; the D call may be TRBD1 or TRBD2 (7 bases each). Trimming left V 4 bases short and J 4 bases short, with 12 bases between. The CDR3 has 15 amino acids. Germline V gene lookup returns CDR1 SGHNT and CDR2 YYREEE (reference sequence). The complete variable domain, with remaining parts taken from reference TRBV5-4 and TRBJ2-6, reads ETGVTQSPTHLIKTRGQQVTLRCSSQSGHNTVSWYQQALGQGPQFIFQYYREEENGRGNFPPRFSGLQFPNYSSELNVNALELDDSALYLCASSPGGEGANVLTFGAGSRLTVL.

This clone was seen a few times. This chain uses TRBV7-9 with TRBJ2-3; the match to TRBD2 covers 7 bases. This CDR3 spans 13 amino acids. V shed 5 bases and J 6 bases; nucleotides not matched to a gene: 5. From germline, CDR1 is SEHNR and CDR2 FQNEAQ (reference sequence). The CDR3 DNA reads as TGTGCCAGCAGCACCGGGGGGAAGGATACGCAGTATTTT. It codes for CASSTGGKDTQYF.

This chain connects TRBV7-3 to TRBJ2-5, with a possible D match to TRBD2 (6 bases). Trimming took 3 bases from V and 7 from J, leaving 18 bases between them. The CDR3 length is 15 residues. Germline CDR1 is SGHTA and CDR2 is FQGTGA. This CDR3 is CASSFFGGDPTTQYF. As DNA, the CDR3 is TGTGCCAGCAGCTTTTTCGGCGGGGACCCCACGACCCAGTACTTC. The variable domain in full, completed from reference TRBV7-3 and TRBJ2-5, reads GAGVSQTPSNKVTEKGKYVELRCDPISGHTALYWYRQSLGQGPEFLIYFQGTGAADDSGLPNDRFFAVRPEGSVSTLKIQRTERGDSAVYLCASSFFGGDPTTQYFGPGTRLLVL.

This clone is labeled as medium-sized. This chain joins TRBV6-1 and TRBJ1-1; 9 nucleotides agree with TRBD1. Germline V gene data show CDR1 as MNHNS and CDR2 as SASEGT. Trimming at V came to 7 bases and at J to 10 bases, leaving 7 bases not matched to a gene. The CDR3 is made up of 12 amino acids. The CDR3 is CASTDRGLVAFF. CDR3 nucleotides: TGTGCCAGCACCGACAGGGGGTTGGTAGCTTTCTTT.

This chain connects TRBV10-2 to TRBJ1-2; 8 nucleotides line up with TRBD1. Germline CDR1 reads WSHSY; CDR2 reads SAAADI. After removal of 5 bases from V and 4 bases from J, the junction contained 9 bases not matched to a gene. The CDR3 length is 15 residues. The chain's CDR3 is CASSRPGTGPYGYTF. The CDR3 DNA follows: TGCGCCAGCAGTCGTCCCGGGACAGGCCCCTATGGCTACACCTTC.

V and J are TRBV18 and TRBJ2-3, with D maybe TRBD2 (5 bases). This CDR3 has 17 amino acids. The germline V and J ends were trimmed by 6 bases and 1 base, with 20 bases remaining between them. From germline, CDR1 is KGHSH and CDR2 LQKENI. CDR3 residues: CASSPFSGSGGTDTQYF. The CDR3 bases are TGTGCCAGCTCCCCGTTCAGCGGCTCGGGTGGCACAGATACGCAGTATTTT.

J is TRBJ2-1 and V is TRBV9, with TRBD2 matching 11 bases. Germline values: CDR1 SGDLS, CDR2 YYNGEE. This CDR3 is 13 amino acids long. V gave up 4 bases and J gave up 10 bases; unmatched junction bases: 4. The DNA of the CDR3 is TGTGCCAGCAGCCAGACTAGCGGGGAAGAGCAGTTCTTC. Encoded protein: CASSQTSGEEQFF.

This sequence joins TRBV9 and TRBJ2-3; 7 nucleotides match TRBD2. This CDR3 spans 17 amino acids. V shed 4 bases and J 2 bases; nucleotides not matched to a gene: 13. Per germline, CDR1 SGDLS and CDR2 YYNGEE. The CDR3 DNA is TGTGCCAGCAGCCCCCGGGGTACGCGGGGGTTCACAGATACGCAGTATTTT. It specifies CASSPRGTRGFTDTQYF.

This chain joins TRBV6-1 and TRBJ2-1, with 9 bases that match TRBD2. The CDR3 sequence is 16 residues long. J lost 8 bases, V lost 2 bases, and 10 bases had no gene match. CDR1 and CDR2 (germline): MNHNS, SASEGT. CDR3 DNA: TGTGCCAGCAGTGAACTGCGGGGCGGGGGGGCCCATGAGCAGTTCTTC. Translating gives CASSELRGGGAHEQFF.

In its sample, this clone was seen once. The CDR3 DNA reads TGTGCCAGCAGCTTCGGGGGGCAGGGCATTCAGTACTTC. Translating gives CASSFGGQGIQYF. The chain joins TRBV7-2 to TRBJ2-4; D perhaps matches TRBD2 (7 bases). Looked up from germline, CDR1 is SGHTA and CDR2 is FQGNSA. The CDR3 is 13 residues long. Trimming removed 3 bases at V and 9 bases at J, with 12 bases between.

The chain is built from TRBV19 and TRBJ1-1; D is perhaps TRBD1 (5 bases). CDR1 LNHDA and CDR2 SQIVND come from the germline V gene (reference sequence). CDR3 length: 15 residues. Trimming pared 5 bases from V and 3 bases from J, leaving 16 bases between. As DNA, the CDR3 is TGTGCCAGTAGTCCGGGGCCCGGGGACGACACTGAAGCTTTCTTT. Translating it yields CASSPGPGDDTEAFF.

This chain joins TRBV9 and TRBJ2-5, with 11 bases fitting TRBD2. The CDR3 extends over 16 amino acids. J lost 2 bases, V lost 4 bases, and 7 bases had no gene match. Germline V lookup: CDR1 SGDLS, CDR2 YYNGEE. The CDR3 bases are TGTGCCAGCAGCCCAGGGTCTAGCGGGGGGCAAGAGACCCAGTACTTC. It encodes CASSPGSSGGQETQYF.

The chain uses TRBV5-1 and TRBJ2-5; no clear D gene. V shed 0 bases and J shed 6 bases, with 12 bases lying between them. There are 14 residues in the CDR3. Germline V lookup: CDR1 SGHRS, CDR2 YFSETQ. The CDR3 is CASSLGNSAQTQYF. The CDR3 nucleotides are TGCGCCAGCAGCTTGGGGAATTCAGCCCAGACCCAGTACTTC.

On this clone itself: The junction differs from germline at one of its ends, possibly a read error. The V gene is TRBV27, the J gene TRBJ1-3; 8 bases line up with TRBD1. This CDR3 region has 16 residues. Germline V gene lookup returns CDR1 MNHEY and CDR2 SMNVEV (reference sequence). CDR3 sequence (DNA): TGTGCCAGCAGTTTACCCCGACAGGGGAGCTGGAAACACCATATATTT. This translates into CASSLPRQGSWKHHIF.